Listed below are T cell receptor beta chains from one sample, sequenced in a study of blood T cells in healthy people across ages. TCRdb analysed the 5' RACE reads with MiXCR anew, one entry per CDR3 protein. The sample lists under 950,000 distinct CDR3 sequences, over 20% occurring once. The sequenced material came from blood. These receptors originate from a man in his 70s in good health. The CDR3 runs from the conserved cysteine through the conserved F or W. The order of the fields is V gene, clone size, J gene, D gene, CDR3 length, CDR3 DNA, CDR3 protein. The D gene is left open where the match is weak. Rows give clone size only sometimes, using once, few, many, or a class for an expanded clone.

v_gene: TRBV5-1; abundance: few; j_gene: TRBJ1-1; d_gene: -; len: 13; CDR3nt: TGCGCCAGCAGCTTGGACAGGCTGGCTGAAGCTTTCTTT; CDR3aa: CASSLDRLAEAFF
v_gene: TRBV3-1; abundance: -; j_gene: TRBJ2-1; d_gene: TRBD2; len: 16; CDR3nt: TGTGCCAGCAGCCAGCCTCCTAGCGGGACCTACAATGAGCAGTTCTTC; CDR3aa: CASSQPPSGTYNEQFF
v_gene: TRBV12-3/TRBV12-4; abundance: few; j_gene: TRBJ2-5; d_gene: TRBD2; len: 14; CDR3nt: TGTGCCAGCAGAACCCACGGGGGGGAGGAGACCCAGTACTTC; CDR3aa: CASRTHGGEETQYF
v_gene: TRBV10-3; abundance: few; j_gene: TRBJ2-3; d_gene: -; len: 13; CDR3nt: TGTGCCTTAACAATTTCGGGCACAGATACGCAGTATTTT; CDR3aa: CALTISGTDTQYF
v_gene: TRBV27; abundance: -; j_gene: TRBJ2-1; d_gene: -; len: 12; CDR3nt: TGTGCCAGCAGAACCCGGGGTCGGGGACAGTTCTTC; CDR3aa: CASRTRGRGQFF
v_gene: TRBV7-2; abundance: -; j_gene: TRBJ2-5; d_gene: TRBD2; len: 16; CDR3nt: TGTGCCAGCAGCTTAGGGGGGGGATCCAATCAAGAGACCCAGTACTTC; CDR3aa: CASSLGGGSNQETQYF
v_gene: TRBV7-9; abundance: few; j_gene: TRBJ2-2; d_gene: TRBD2; len: 15; CDR3nt: TGTGCCAGCAGCAGGGGACTAGCGAACACCGGGGAGCTGTTTTTT; CDR3aa: CASSRGLANTGELFF
v_gene: TRBV7-3; abundance: few; j_gene: TRBJ2-1; d_gene: -; len: 13; CDR3nt: TGTGCCAGCAGCTTAACAGGGCGGGATGTGCAGTTCTTC; CDR3aa: CASSLTGRDVQFF
v_gene: TRBV5-6; abundance: -; j_gene: TRBJ1-4; d_gene: TRBD1; len: 15; CDR3nt: TGTGCCAGCAGCGAAACAGGGGGGGCTAATGAAAAACCGTTTTTT; CDR3aa: CASSETGGANEKPFF
v_gene: TRBV10-3; abundance: few; j_gene: TRBJ2-3; d_gene: TRBD2; len: 17; CDR3nt: TGTGCCATCAGGCGTTCTGGGGGGGGGACTAGCACAGATACGCAGTATTTT; CDR3aa: CAIRRSGGGTSTDTQYF
v_gene: TRBV5-1; abundance: few; j_gene: TRBJ2-1; d_gene: TRBD2; len: 16; CDR3nt: TGCGCCAGCAGCTTACGAAGCGGGGGCTCCTACAATGAGCAGTTCTTC; CDR3aa: CASSLRSGGSYNEQFF
v_gene: TRBV3-1; abundance: few; j_gene: TRBJ2-3; d_gene: TRBD2; len: 15; CDR3nt: TGTGCCAGCAGCCAAGCAGGGCGGGGGTTAGATACGCAGTATTTT; CDR3aa: CASSQAGRGLDTQYF
v_gene: TRBV7-6; abundance: many; j_gene: TRBJ2-3; d_gene: -; len: 17; CDR3nt: TGTGCCAGCAGCGCTATCGGGGCCGGGGAGGACACAGATACGCAGTATTTT; CDR3aa: CASSAIGAGEDTDTQYF
v_gene: TRBV20-1; abundance: -; j_gene: TRBJ2-1; d_gene: -; len: 12; CDR3nt: TGCAGTCCCGCGAGAGGGCACAATGAGCAGTTCTTC; CDR3aa: CSPARGHNEQFF
v_gene: TRBV24-1; abundance: -; j_gene: TRBJ2-1; d_gene: TRBD1; len: 16; CDR3nt: TGTGCCACCAGTGACACGACAGGGGGTAGGGACAATGAGCAGTTCTTC; CDR3aa: CATSDTTGGRDNEQFF
v_gene: TRBV6-5; abundance: -; j_gene: TRBJ1-1; d_gene: -; len: 13; CDR3nt: TGTGCCAGCACCATGAAGACCAGGGGTGAAGCTTTCTTT; CDR3aa: CASTMKTRGEAFF
v_gene: TRBV6-5; abundance: -; j_gene: TRBJ2-3; d_gene: TRBD2; len: 15; CDR3nt: TGTGCCAGCAGTCCCTTGGGCGGGAGAAGAGATACGCAGTATTTT; CDR3aa: CASSPLGGRRDTQYF
v_gene: TRBV28; abundance: few; j_gene: TRBJ1-2; d_gene: -; len: 13; CDR3nt: TGTGCCAGCAAAGGTCGCGCCCTCTATGGCTACACCTTC; CDR3aa: CASKGRALYGYTF
v_gene: TRBV10-3; abundance: few; j_gene: TRBJ2-7; d_gene: -; len: 13; CDR3nt: TGTGCCATCAGGTGGGACACCTCCTACGAGCAGTACTTC; CDR3aa: CAIRWDTSYEQYF
v_gene: TRBV7-2; abundance: -; j_gene: TRBJ1-5; d_gene: -; len: 15; CDR3nt: TGTGCCAGCAGCTCCCAGTCTGGGATGAATCAGCCCCAGCATTTT; CDR3aa: CASSSQSGMNQPQHF
v_gene: TRBV14; abundance: few; j_gene: TRBJ2-7; d_gene: -; len: 13; CDR3nt: TGTGCCAGCAGCCAAGATCTCAGGTACGAGCAGTACTTC; CDR3aa: CASSQDLRYEQYF
v_gene: TRBV12-3/TRBV12-4; abundance: -; j_gene: TRBJ1-5; d_gene: -; len: 15; CDR3nt: TGTGCCAGCAGTATCCAGAGGGGTAGCAATCAGCCCCAGCATTTT; CDR3aa: CASSIQRGSNQPQHF
v_gene: TRBV6-5; abundance: -; j_gene: TRBJ1-4; d_gene: -; len: 16; CDR3nt: TGTGCCAGCAGTTATGTCAGAACAGGTCAAAGGGAAAAACTGTTTTTT; CDR3aa: CASSYVRTGQREKLFF
v_gene: TRBV6-5; abundance: -; j_gene: TRBJ1-6; d_gene: -; len: 13; CDR3nt: TGTGCCAGCAGTTACAGAATCGATTCACCCCTCCACTTT; CDR3aa: CASSYRIDSPLHF
v_gene: TRBV12-3/TRBV12-4; abundance: few; j_gene: TRBJ1-2; d_gene: TRBD1; len: 16; CDR3nt: TGTGCCAGCAGTTTTTGGCCAGGGGGCCCTCGAGATGGCTACACCTTC; CDR3aa: CASSFWPGGPRDGYTF
v_gene: TRBV28; abundance: -; j_gene: TRBJ1-4; d_gene: -; len: 14; CDR3nt: TGTGCCAGCAGGGAGGCAGGGTCCAATGAAAAACTGTTTTTT; CDR3aa: CASREAGSNEKLFF
v_gene: TRBV7-2; abundance: -; j_gene: TRBJ2-7; d_gene: TRBD2; len: 14; CDR3nt: TGTGCCAGCAGCCTTATAGCGGGGGAGTACGAGCAGTACTTC; CDR3aa: CASSLIAGEYEQYF
v_gene: TRBV20-1; abundance: few; j_gene: TRBJ1-1; d_gene: -; len: 14; CDR3nt: TGCAGTGCACCCGGTTTGGTTCAAGGGGGTGAAGCTTTCTTT; CDR3aa: CSAPGLVQGGEAFF
v_gene: TRBV6-5; abundance: -; j_gene: TRBJ2-4; d_gene: TRBD2; len: 14; CDR3nt: TGTGCCAGCAGTCCACTAGCGGGGATCAACATTCAGTACTTC; CDR3aa: CASSPLAGINIQYF
v_gene: TRBV7-2; abundance: few; j_gene: TRBJ1-4; d_gene: TRBD1; len: 15; CDR3nt: TGTGCCAGCAGCCCCGGCGGGACAGGAACTGAAAAACTGTTTTTT; CDR3aa: CASSPGGTGTEKLFF
v_gene: TRBV29-1; abundance: few; j_gene: TRBJ2-4; d_gene: TRBD2; len: 13; CDR3nt: TGCAGCGTTTGGGGCGGGAGGGAAAACATTCAGTACTTC; CDR3aa: CSVWGGRENIQYF
v_gene: TRBV7-8; abundance: -; j_gene: TRBJ2-1; d_gene: -; len: 12; CDR3nt: TGTGCCAGCAGCTTAAGAAACAATGAGCGGTTCTTC; CDR3aa: CASSLRNNERFF
v_gene: TRBV6-2/TRBV6-3; abundance: -; j_gene: TRBJ2-1; d_gene: -; len: 15; CDR3nt: TGTGCCAGCAGATCCCGAGGGATCTCCTACAATGAGCAGTTCTTC; CDR3aa: CASRSRGISYNEQFF
v_gene: TRBV10-2; abundance: -; j_gene: TRBJ2-1; d_gene: TRBD2; len: 14; CDR3nt: TGCGCCAGCAGTGAAAGCGGGGGGGCCAATGAGCAGTTCTTC; CDR3aa: CASSESGGANEQFF
v_gene: TRBV5-1; abundance: -; j_gene: TRBJ2-1; d_gene: TRBD1; len: 14; CDR3nt: TGCGCCAGCAAAGGGGACAGGGGGCCTTTCAGGCAGTTCTTC; CDR3aa: CASKGDRGPFRQFF
v_gene: TRBV4-1; abundance: few; j_gene: TRBJ2-2; d_gene: -; len: 16; CDR3nt: TGCGCCAGCAGCCAAAATTGGGGCGCGAACACCGGGGAGCTGTTTTTT; CDR3aa: CASSQNWGANTGELFF
v_gene: TRBV12-3/TRBV12-4; abundance: -; j_gene: TRBJ2-4; d_gene: TRBD1; len: 14; CDR3nt: TGTGCCAGCACCCAGGACAGGGTCAAAAACATTCAGTACTTC; CDR3aa: CASTQDRVKNIQYF
v_gene: TRBV9; abundance: few; j_gene: TRBJ1-5; d_gene: -; len: 15; CDR3nt: TGTGCCAGCAGCGCGGGCCCCTATAGCAATCAGCCCCAGCATTTT; CDR3aa: CASSAGPYSNQPQHF
v_gene: TRBV6-1; abundance: -; j_gene: TRBJ2-3; d_gene: TRBD1; len: 17; CDR3nt: TGTGCCAGCGGACTCACAGGGGGGCCGGTCGGCACAGATACGCAGTATTTT; CDR3aa: CASGLTGGPVGTDTQYF
v_gene: TRBV11-2; abundance: few; j_gene: TRBJ2-3; d_gene: -; len: 14; CDR3nt: TGTGCCAGCAGCCACCAGACGGTGGCGGATACGCAGTATTTT; CDR3aa: CASSHQTVADTQYF